A selection of T cell receptor beta chains follows, all from one sample in a study of neoadjuvant anti-PD-1 for oral cavity cancer. TCRdb keeps only in-frame clones here, not all; method: immunoSEQ multiplex PCR. The table records roughly 15,000 clones, 35% to 50% of them present only once. Sequencing used tumor tissue, obtained after nivolumab (anti-PD-1) treatment. The receptors derive from a person aged 35-79 years with oral cavity squamous cell carcinoma. Each CDR3 is given with its conserved first and last residue. A D gene is named only where the DNA matches it firmly. Some rows have no size entry. The others give once, few or many, or a class for an expanded clone.

v_gene	abundance	j_gene	d_gene	CDR3nt	CDR3aa
TRBV5-1	-	TRBJ2-5	-	TGCGCCAGCAGCTTTGGCCGGGGAGGCCAAGAGACCCAGTACTTC	CASSFGRGGQETQYF
TRBV30	medium-sized	TRBJ1-6	TRBD1	TGTGCCTGGGGGGGACAGGGTTTCACCCTCCACTTT	CAWGGQGFTLHF
TRBV6-5	few	TRBJ2-1	-	TGTGCCAGCAGAATCGAGTGGGGCGATGAGCAGTTCTTC	CASRIEWGDEQFF
TRBV11-3	-	TRBJ1-6	-	TGTGCCAGCAGCGTGGGGGCCGATTCACCCCTCCACTTT	CASSVGADSPLHF
TRBV2	-	TRBJ1-1	-	TGTGCCAGCATTTGGGAGTGGGCCATGAACACTGAAGCTTTCTTT	CASIWEWAMNTEAFF
TRBV30	few	TRBJ2-5	TRBD1	TGTGCCTGGAGCCGGGACAGGGTCCAAGAGACCCAGTACTTC	CAWSRDRVQETQYF
TRBV7-9	few	TRBJ1-1	TRBD1	TGTGCCAGCAGCTCGGGACAGGGATGGACTGAAGCTTTCTTT	CASSSGQGWTEAFF
TRBV15	-	TRBJ1-2	TRBD1	TGTGCCACCAGCAGAGACCCCCCAGGGGGCGATTATGGCTACACCTTC	CATSRDPPGGDYGYTF
TRBV5-4	few	TRBJ2-7	TRBD1	TGTGCCAGCAGCTTGGCGGGACAGGGCTACGAGCAGTACTTC	CASSLAGQGYEQYF
TRBV7-2	-	TRBJ2-7	TRBD1	TGTGCCAGCAGCCAGGACAGGGGTTGGACCTACGAGCAGTACTTC	CASSQDRGWTYEQYF
TRBV11-2	-	TRBJ2-7	-	TGTGCCAGCAGCTTAGACTACGTCTACGAGCAGTACTTC	CASSLDYVYEQYF
TRBV6-6	few	TRBJ2-1	-	TGTGCCAGCAGCCCCGCCAATGAGCAGTTCTTC	CASSPANEQFF
TRBV5-8	few	TRBJ1-5	-	TGTGCCAGCAGCGTGGAGAGGCCCAATCAGCCCCAGCATTTT	CASSVERPNQPQHF
TRBV25-1	-	TRBJ2-3	-	TGTGCCAGCAGTCCTCCACCCCGCCCAGATACGCAGTATTTT	CASSPPPRPDTQYF
TRBV5-1	-	TRBJ2-7	-	TGCGCCAGCAGTTCTCCTAGCTACGAGCAGTACTTC	CASSSPSYEQYF
TRBV6-1	-	TRBJ2-1	-	TGTGCCAGCAGTCCCCAAACGGGGCAGTTCTTC	CASSPQTGQFF
TRBV30	-	TRBJ1-1	TRBD1	TGTGCCTGGAGCGCGGAATTCTCCGGGACAGTTGGCACTGAAGCTTTCTTT	CAWSAEFSGTVGTEAFF
TRBV21-1	-	TRBJ2-7	-	TGTGCCAGCTACGAGCAGTACTTC	CASYEQYF
TRBV18	-	TRBJ2-1	TRBD1	TGTGCCAGCTCATCCGACAGGGTTGAGTCCTACAATGAGCAGTTCTTC	CASSSDRVESYNEQFF
TRBV28	medium-sized	TRBJ1-4	-	TGTGCCAGCAGTTTTTCCGGGGGGCGGGTTAATGAAAAACTGTTTTTT	CASSFSGGRVNEKLFF
TRBV2	-	TRBJ1-1	TRBD1	TGTGCCAGCAGGCGACAGGGTTGGAACACTGAAGCTTTCTTT	CASRRQGWNTEAFF
TRBV6-5	-	TRBJ1-1	TRBD1	TGTGCCAGCAAGGAAAACAGGGGGCGGACTGAAGCTTTCTTT	CASKENRGRTEAFF
TRBV5-1	-	TRBJ2-1	-	TGCGCCAGCAGCTCCGGGAACTACAATGAGCAGTTCTTC	CASSSGNYNEQFF
TRBV5-8	-	TRBJ2-3	TRBD1	TGTGCCATGCGGGACAGGGCGTTAGATACGCAGTATTTT	CAMRDRALDTQYF
TRBV19	-	TRBJ1-5	-	TGTGCCAGTACCCCCACAGGGCAGGGGAGCAATCAGCCCCAGCATTTT	CASTPTGQGSNQPQHF
TRBV5-1	few	TRBJ2-3	TRBD2	TGCGCCAGCAGCTCCAGCGGGGGCGCAGATACGCAGTATTTT	CASSSSGGADTQYF
TRBV6-5	-	TRBJ1-1	-	TGTGCCAGCAGCCGGACTACGGGGGCGCAGGGTGAAGCTTTCTTT	CASSRTTGAQGEAFF
TRBV5-1	-	TRBJ2-7	TRBD2	TGCGCCAGCAGCTACTCCGGGACTAGCGGGGGTTCATCCTACGAGCAGTACTTC	CASSYSGTSGGSSYEQYF
TRBV5-1	-	TRBJ2-3	TRBD2	TGCGCCAGCAGCCTCGGGACTAGCGGGGGTGCAGATACGCAGTATTTT	CASSLGTSGGADTQYF
TRBV7-9	-	TRBJ2-5	-	TGTGCCAGCAGCTTACGCGGGGGCATTCAAGAGACCCAGTACTTC	CASSLRGGIQETQYF
TRBV2	-	TRBJ2-3	-	TGTGCCAGCGGGGGGGCGCGTCTTACTAGCACAGATACGCAGTATTTT	CASGGARLTSTDTQYF
TRBV30	few	TRBJ2-1	TRBD2	TGTGCCGGGACTAGCGGGGGATACAATGAGCAGTTCTTC	CAGTSGGYNEQFF
TRBV7-9	-	TRBJ2-7	TRBD1	TGTGCCAGCAGCTTCTCCGGGACAGGGCTCGATGAGCAGTACTTC	CASSFSGTGLDEQYF
TRBV9	once	TRBJ1-5	-	TGTGCCAGCAGCGTAGATGGGTTTCAGCCCCAGCATTTT	CASSVDGFQPQHF
TRBV28	medium-sized	TRBJ2-5	-	TGTGCCAGCAGGACTCAAGAGACCCAGTACTTC	CASRTQETQYF
TRBV6-6	-	TRBJ1-6	TRBD1	TGTGCCAGCAGCGGACAGGAACATTCCTATAATTCACCCCTCCACTTT	CASSGQEHSYNSPLHF
TRBV6-6	-	TRBJ1-2	-	TGTGCCAGCAGTTACGGGTCAGGGACGGGTGGCTACACCTTC	CASSYGSGTGGYTF
TRBV14	few	TRBJ2-4	-	TGTGCCAGCAGCCAGGTGGACATTCAGTACTTC	CASSQVDIQYF
TRBV30	-	TRBJ1-2	-	TGTGCCTGGAATTCAGGGGTGGATGGCTACACCTTC	CAWNSGVDGYTF
TRBV27	-	TRBJ1-1	-	TGTGCCAGCAGTTCCTTGGGTCGGGACACTGAAGCTTTCTTT	CASSSLGRDTEAFF
TRBV5-4	once	TRBJ1-1	TRBD1	TGTGCCAGCAGCTTGGCACTGGGGACAGGGAGCACTGAAGCTTTCTTT	CASSLALGTGSTEAFF
TRBV7-9	few	TRBJ2-7	-	TGTGCCAGCAGCCAAGACAGGATGCCCTCCTACGAGCAGTACTTC	CASSQDRMPSYEQYF